These T cell receptor beta chains were read from a single sample in a study of shared clonotypes between healthy human individuals. Assay used: immunoSEQ multiplex PCR; TCRdb lists only in-frame clones, some missing. The table records around 2.1 million clones, approximately 94% of them present only once. The sequenced sample was naive CD4+ T cells sorted from blood. The receptors come from a man younger than 35 in good health. Both conserved end residues are part of each CDR3. The D gene is left open where the match is weak. Clone size is not always given. Where it is, it says once, few, many or a class for expanded clones.

v_gene: TRBV7-9
j_gene: TRBJ2-5
d_gene: .
abundance: .
CDR3nt: TGTGCCAGCAGCTTATTCCAGGAAGAGACCCAGTACTTC
CDR3aa: CASSLFQEETQYF

v_gene: TRBV7-9
j_gene: TRBJ2-7
d_gene: .
abundance: .
CDR3nt: TGTGCCAGCAGCCCCACCTACGGGAGTTACGAGCAGTACTTC
CDR3aa: CASSPTYGSYEQYF

v_gene: TRBV5-1
j_gene: TRBJ1-4
d_gene: TRBD1
abundance: .
CDR3nt: TGCGCCAGCAGCTTGGCAGCGACAGGGGGTGAAAAACTGTTTTTT
CDR3aa: CASSLAATGGEKLFF

v_gene: TRBV5-1
j_gene: TRBJ1-4
d_gene: TRBD1
abundance: once
CDR3nt: TGCGCCAGCAGCTTTTGGGGACAGGGGGGCGAAAAACTGTTTTTT
CDR3aa: CASSFWGQGGEKLFF

v_gene: TRBV6-1
j_gene: TRBJ1-5
d_gene: .
abundance: .
CDR3nt: TGTGCCAGCAGTGAGAGAACAGTTTTCGATCATCAGCCCCAGCATTTT
CDR3aa: CASSERTVFDHQPQHF

v_gene: TRBV5-1
j_gene: TRBJ2-7
d_gene: .
abundance: .
CDR3nt: TGCGCCAGCAGGACCGACAGCTACGAGCAGTACTTC
CDR3aa: CASRTDSYEQYF

v_gene: TRBV9
j_gene: TRBJ1-6
d_gene: .
abundance: .
CDR3nt: TGTGCCAGCAGCTCGAGGCGGAATTCACCCCTCCACTTT
CDR3aa: CASSSRRNSPLHF

v_gene: TRBV9
j_gene: TRBJ1-1
d_gene: .
abundance: .
CDR3nt: TGTGCCAGCAGCGCCCCCGGGTGGAACACTGAAGCTTTCTTT
CDR3aa: CASSAPGWNTEAFF

v_gene: TRBV5-1
j_gene: TRBJ1-4
d_gene: .
abundance: .
CDR3nt: TGCGCCAGCAGCTTGAGACCTTGGGAAAAACTGTTTTTT
CDR3aa: CASSLRPWEKLFF

v_gene: TRBV25-1
j_gene: TRBJ2-5
d_gene: .
abundance: .
CDR3nt: TGTGCCAGCAGTGGGCATCTCCAAGAGACCCAGTACTTC
CDR3aa: CASSGHLQETQYF

v_gene: TRBV7-9
j_gene: TRBJ1-1
d_gene: TRBD1
abundance: .
CDR3nt: TGTGCCAGCAGTCTGACAGGGACTGAAGCTTTCTTT
CDR3aa: CASSLTGTEAFF

v_gene: TRBV6-1
j_gene: TRBJ2-1
d_gene: .
abundance: .
CDR3nt: TGTGCCAGCAGCCCCCTTGATAATGAGCAGTTCTTC
CDR3aa: CASSPLDNEQFF

v_gene: TRBV6-5
j_gene: TRBJ2-2
d_gene: TRBD1
abundance: .
CDR3nt: TGTGCCAGCAGTGAACAGGGGTCCGCCGGGGAGCTGTTTTTT
CDR3aa: CASSEQGSAGELFF

v_gene: TRBV2
j_gene: TRBJ2-5
d_gene: TRBD1
abundance: .
CDR3nt: TGTGCCAGCAGTGGACAGGGGGCTTCCGAGACCCAGTACTTC
CDR3aa: CASSGQGASETQYF

v_gene: TRBV5-4
j_gene: TRBJ1-2
d_gene: TRBD1
abundance: .
CDR3nt: TGTGCCAGCAGCCGGGACAGCCTTGGCTACACCTTC
CDR3aa: CASSRDSLGYTF

v_gene: TRBV5-1
j_gene: TRBJ1-3
d_gene: .
abundance: .
CDR3nt: TGCGCCAGCAGCTTGGACAGGGTAGGAAACACCATATATTTT
CDR3aa: CASSLDRVGNTIYF

v_gene: TRBV9
j_gene: TRBJ2-3
d_gene: TRBD2
abundance: .
CDR3nt: TGTGCCAGCAGCGTAGCTTCCAGCGGGAGATCGTATTTT
CDR3aa: CASSVASSGRSYF

v_gene: TRBV5-5
j_gene: TRBJ1-1
d_gene: .
abundance: .
CDR3nt: TGTGCCAGCAGACTGCTATCAGGTGACACTGAAGCTTTCTTT
CDR3aa: CASRLLSGDTEAFF

v_gene: TRBV10-1
j_gene: TRBJ2-5
d_gene: .
abundance: once
CDR3nt: TGCGCCAGCAGTGACCGTCGGAGGGGGCCCCCGAAGACCCAGTACTTC
CDR3aa: CASSDRRRGPPKTQYF

v_gene: TRBV19
j_gene: TRBJ2-7
d_gene: .
abundance: .
CDR3nt: TGTGCCAGTAGCCTAGGCGGGACTGGCTCCTACGAGCAGTACTTC
CDR3aa: CASSLGGTGSYEQYF

v_gene: TRBV11-3
j_gene: TRBJ2-3
d_gene: TRBD2
abundance: .
CDR3nt: TGTGCCAGCAGCGCCAGGACTAGCGGGAGGTCCACAGATACGCAGTATTTT
CDR3aa: CASSARTSGRSTDTQYF

v_gene: TRBV7-9
j_gene: TRBJ2-7
d_gene: .
abundance: .
CDR3nt: TGTGCCAGCAGCTTCCGGAATTACGAGCAGTACTTC
CDR3aa: CASSFRNYEQYF